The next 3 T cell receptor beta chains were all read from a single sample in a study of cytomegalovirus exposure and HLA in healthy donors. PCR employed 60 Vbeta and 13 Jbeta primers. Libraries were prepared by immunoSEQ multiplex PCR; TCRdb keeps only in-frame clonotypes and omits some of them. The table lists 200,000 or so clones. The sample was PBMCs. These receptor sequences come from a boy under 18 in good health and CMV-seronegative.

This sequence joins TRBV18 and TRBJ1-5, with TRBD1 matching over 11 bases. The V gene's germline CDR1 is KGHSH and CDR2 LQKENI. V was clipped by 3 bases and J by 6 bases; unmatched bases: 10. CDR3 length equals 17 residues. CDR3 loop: CASSPPHGTGGGQPQHF. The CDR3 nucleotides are TGTGCCAGCTCACCCCCGCACGGGACAGGGGGAGGTCAGCCCCAGCATTTT.

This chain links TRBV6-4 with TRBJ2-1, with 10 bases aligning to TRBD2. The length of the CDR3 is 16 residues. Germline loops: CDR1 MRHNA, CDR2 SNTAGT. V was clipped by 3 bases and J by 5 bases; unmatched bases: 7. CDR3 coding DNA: TGTGCCAGCAGTGAGGACTCTAGCGGGGGAAACAATGAGCAGTTCTTC. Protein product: CASSEDSSGGNNEQFF.

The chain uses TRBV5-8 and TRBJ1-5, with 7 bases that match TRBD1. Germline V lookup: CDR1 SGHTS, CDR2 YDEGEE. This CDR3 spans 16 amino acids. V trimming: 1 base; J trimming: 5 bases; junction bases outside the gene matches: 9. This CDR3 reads CASSLLATGRYQPQHF. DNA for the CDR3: TGTGCCAGCAGCTTGCTCGCGACAGGGAGGTATCAGCCCCAGCATTTT.